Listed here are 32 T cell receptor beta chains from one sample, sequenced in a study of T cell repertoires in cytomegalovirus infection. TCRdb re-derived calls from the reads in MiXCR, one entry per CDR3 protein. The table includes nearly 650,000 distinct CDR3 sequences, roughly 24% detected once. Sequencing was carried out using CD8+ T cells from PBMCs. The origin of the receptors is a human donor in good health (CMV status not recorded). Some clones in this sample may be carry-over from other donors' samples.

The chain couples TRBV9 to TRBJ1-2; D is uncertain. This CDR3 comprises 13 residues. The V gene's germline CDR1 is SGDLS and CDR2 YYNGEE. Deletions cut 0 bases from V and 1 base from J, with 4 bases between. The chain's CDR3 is CASSVAINYGYTF. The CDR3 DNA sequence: TGTGCCAGCAGCGTAGCAATTAACTATGGCTACACCTTC.

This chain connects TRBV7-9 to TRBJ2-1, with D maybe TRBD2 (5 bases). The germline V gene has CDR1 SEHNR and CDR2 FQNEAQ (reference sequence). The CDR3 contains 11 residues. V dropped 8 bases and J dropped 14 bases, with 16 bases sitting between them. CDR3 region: CASSSTGIEFF. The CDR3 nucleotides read TGTGCCAGCTCTTCTACGGGGATTGAGTTCTTC.

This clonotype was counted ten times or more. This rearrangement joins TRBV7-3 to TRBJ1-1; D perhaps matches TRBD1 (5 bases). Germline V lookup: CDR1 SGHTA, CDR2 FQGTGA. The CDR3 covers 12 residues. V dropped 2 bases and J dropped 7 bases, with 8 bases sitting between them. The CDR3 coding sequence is TGTGCCAGCAGCTTATCCGGGGGTGAAGCTTTCTTT. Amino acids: CASSLSGGEAFF.

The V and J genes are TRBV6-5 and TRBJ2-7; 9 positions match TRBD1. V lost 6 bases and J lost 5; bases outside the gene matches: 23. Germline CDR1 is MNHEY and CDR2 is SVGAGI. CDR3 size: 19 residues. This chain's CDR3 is CASSRYSYLGRDRVNEQYF. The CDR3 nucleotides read TGTGCCAGCAGCCGATACTCATACCTCGGACGGGACAGGGTCAACGAGCAGTACTTC.

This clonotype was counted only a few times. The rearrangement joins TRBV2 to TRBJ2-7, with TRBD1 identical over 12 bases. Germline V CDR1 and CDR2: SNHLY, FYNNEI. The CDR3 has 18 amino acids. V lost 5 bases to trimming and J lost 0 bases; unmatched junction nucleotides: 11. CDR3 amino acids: CASSFGTGGPISSYEQYV. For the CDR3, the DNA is TGTGCCAGCAGTTTCGGGACAGGGGGCCCTATTTCCTCCTACGAGCAGTACGTC.

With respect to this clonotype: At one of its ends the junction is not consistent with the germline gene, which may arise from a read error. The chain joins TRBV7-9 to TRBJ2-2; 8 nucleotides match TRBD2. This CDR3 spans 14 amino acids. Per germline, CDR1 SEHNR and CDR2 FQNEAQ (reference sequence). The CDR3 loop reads CANSLASAGEELFF. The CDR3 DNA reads TGTGCCAACAGCTTAGCGTCAGCGGGGGAAGAGCTGTTTTTT.

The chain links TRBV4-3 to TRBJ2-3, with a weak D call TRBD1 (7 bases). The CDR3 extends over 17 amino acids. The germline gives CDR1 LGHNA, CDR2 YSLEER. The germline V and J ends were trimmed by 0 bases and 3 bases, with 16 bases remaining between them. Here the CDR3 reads CASSQDPGGRPTDTQYF. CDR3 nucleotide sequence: TGCGCCAGCAGCCAAGATCCAGGGGGGCGTCCAACAGATACGCAGTATTTT.

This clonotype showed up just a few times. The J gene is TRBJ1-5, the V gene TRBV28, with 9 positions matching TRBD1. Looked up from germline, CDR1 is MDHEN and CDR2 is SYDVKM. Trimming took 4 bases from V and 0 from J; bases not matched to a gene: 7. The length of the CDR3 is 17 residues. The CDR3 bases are TGTGCCAGCAGTTCTACCGGGACAGGGAGTAGCAATCAGCCCCAGCATTTT. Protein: CASSSTGTGSSNQPQHF.

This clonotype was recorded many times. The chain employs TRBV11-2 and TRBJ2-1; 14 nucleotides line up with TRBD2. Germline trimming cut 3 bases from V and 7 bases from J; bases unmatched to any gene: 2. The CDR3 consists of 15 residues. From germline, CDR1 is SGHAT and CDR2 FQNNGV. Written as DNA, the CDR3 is TGTGCCAGCAGCTTGACTAGCGGGGGGGAGAATGAGCAGTTCTTC. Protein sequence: CASSLTSGGENEQFF.

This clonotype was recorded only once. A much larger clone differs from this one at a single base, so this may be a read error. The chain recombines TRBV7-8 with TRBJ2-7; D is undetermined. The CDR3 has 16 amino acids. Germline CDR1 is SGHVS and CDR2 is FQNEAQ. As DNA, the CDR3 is TGTGCCAACAGCCCTCTTGAGACGTTGAGCTCCTACGAGCAGTACTTC. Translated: CANSPLETLSSYEQYF.

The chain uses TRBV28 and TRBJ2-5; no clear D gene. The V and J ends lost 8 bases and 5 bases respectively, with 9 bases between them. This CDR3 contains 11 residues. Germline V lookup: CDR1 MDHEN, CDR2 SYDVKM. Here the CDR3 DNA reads TGTGCCAGCTGTCGGTGGGAGACCCAGTACTTC. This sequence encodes CASCRWETQYF.

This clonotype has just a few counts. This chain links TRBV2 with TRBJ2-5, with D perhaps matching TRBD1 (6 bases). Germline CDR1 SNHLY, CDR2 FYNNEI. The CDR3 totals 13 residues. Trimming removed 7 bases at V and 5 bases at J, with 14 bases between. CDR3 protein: CASNTRGWETQYF. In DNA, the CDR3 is TGTGCCAGCAATACCAGGGGATGGGAGACCCAGTACTTC.

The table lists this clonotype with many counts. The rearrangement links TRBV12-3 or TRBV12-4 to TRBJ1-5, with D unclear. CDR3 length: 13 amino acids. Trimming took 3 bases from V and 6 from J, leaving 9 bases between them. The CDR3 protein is CASSFLSSQPQHF. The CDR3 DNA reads TGTGCCAGCAGTTTCCTCTCGTCTCAGCCCCAGCATTTT.

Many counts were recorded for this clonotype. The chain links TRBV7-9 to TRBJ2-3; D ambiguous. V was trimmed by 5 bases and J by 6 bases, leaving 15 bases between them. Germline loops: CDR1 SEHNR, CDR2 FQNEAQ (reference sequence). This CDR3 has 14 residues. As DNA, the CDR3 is TGTGCCAGCAGCCGAAGACTGGCTCGGGATACGCAGTATTTT. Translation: CASSRRLARDTQYF.

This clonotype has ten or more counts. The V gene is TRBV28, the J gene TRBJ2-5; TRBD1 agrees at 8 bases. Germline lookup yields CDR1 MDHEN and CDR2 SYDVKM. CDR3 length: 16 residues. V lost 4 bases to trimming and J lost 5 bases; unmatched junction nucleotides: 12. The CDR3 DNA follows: TGTGCCAGCAGTTCTCCCCGACAGGGGCCGGAGGAGACCCAGTACTTC. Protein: CASSSPRQGPEETQYF.

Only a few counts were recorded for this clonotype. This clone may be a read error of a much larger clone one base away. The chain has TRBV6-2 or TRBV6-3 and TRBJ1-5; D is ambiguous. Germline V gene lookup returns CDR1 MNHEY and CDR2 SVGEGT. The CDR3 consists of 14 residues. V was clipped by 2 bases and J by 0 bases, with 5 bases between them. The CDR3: CASSYGDSNQPQHF. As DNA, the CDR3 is TGTGCCAGCAGTTACGGGGATAGCAATCAGCCCCAGCATTTT.

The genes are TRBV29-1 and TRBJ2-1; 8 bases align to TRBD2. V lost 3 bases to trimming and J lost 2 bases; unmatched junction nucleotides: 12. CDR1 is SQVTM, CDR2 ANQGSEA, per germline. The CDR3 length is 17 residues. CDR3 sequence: CSVEGLGKNRAYNEQFF. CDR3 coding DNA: TGCAGCGTTGAGGGACTAGGTAAGAATCGCGCCTACAATGAGCAGTTCTTC.

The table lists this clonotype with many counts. The CDR3, as DNA: TGTGCCAGCAGTGCCCATCGGGGAGCTGAAGCTTTCTTT. Translated: CASSAHRGAEAFF. The genes are TRBV25-1 and TRBJ1-1; D uncertain. Germline lookup yields CDR1 MGHDK and CDR2 SYGVNS. This CDR3 has 13 amino acids. V lost 4 bases and J 6 bases, leaving 12 bases between the germline ends.

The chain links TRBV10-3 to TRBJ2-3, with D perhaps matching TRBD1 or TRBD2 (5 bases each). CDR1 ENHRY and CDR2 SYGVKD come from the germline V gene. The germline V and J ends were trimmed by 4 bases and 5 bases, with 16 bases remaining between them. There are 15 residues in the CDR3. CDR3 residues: CAISALGERKDTQYF. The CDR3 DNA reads TGTGCCATCAGTGCCCTGGGGGAGCGGAAAGATACGCAGTATTTT.

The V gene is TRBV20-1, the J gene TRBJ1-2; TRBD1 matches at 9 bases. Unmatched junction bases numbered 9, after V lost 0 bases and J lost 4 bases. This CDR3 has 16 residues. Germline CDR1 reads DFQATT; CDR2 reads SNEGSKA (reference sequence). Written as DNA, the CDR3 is TGCAGTGCTAGAGATCAGGGACAGGGAGGACCCTATGGCTACACCTTC. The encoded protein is CSARDQGQGGPYGYTF.

The CDR3 spells CSMRPLGAPEQYF. For the CDR3, the DNA is TGCAGTATGAGGCCGTTGGGGGCTCCCGAGCAGTACTTC. This sequence joins TRBV20-1 and TRBJ2-7, with D possibly matching TRBD1 (6 bases). The CDR3 has 13 residues. CDR1 and CDR2 (germline): DFQATT, SNEGSKA (reference sequence). The V gene lost 8 bases and the J gene lost 6 bases, with 20 bases spanning the gap.

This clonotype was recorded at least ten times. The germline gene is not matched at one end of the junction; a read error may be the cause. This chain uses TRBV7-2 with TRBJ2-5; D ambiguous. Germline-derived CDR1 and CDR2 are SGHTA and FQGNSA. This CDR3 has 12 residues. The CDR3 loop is CASSLMGIDMNF. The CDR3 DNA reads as TGTGCCAGCAGCTTAATGGGGATAGATATGAACTTC. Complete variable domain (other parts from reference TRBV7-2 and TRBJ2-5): GAGVSQSPSNKVTEKGKDVELRCDPISGHTALYWYRQSLGQGLEFLIYFQGNSAPDKSGLPSDRFSAERTGGSVSTLTIQRTQQEDSAVYLCASSLMGIDMNFGPGTRLLVL.

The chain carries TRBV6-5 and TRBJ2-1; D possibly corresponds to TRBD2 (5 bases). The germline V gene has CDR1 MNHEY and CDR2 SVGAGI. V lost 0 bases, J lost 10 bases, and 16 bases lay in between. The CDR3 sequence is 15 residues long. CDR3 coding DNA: TGTGCCAGCAGTTACTCGACGGGATCAAGGGAGGAGCAGTTCTTC. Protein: CASSYSTGSREEQFF.

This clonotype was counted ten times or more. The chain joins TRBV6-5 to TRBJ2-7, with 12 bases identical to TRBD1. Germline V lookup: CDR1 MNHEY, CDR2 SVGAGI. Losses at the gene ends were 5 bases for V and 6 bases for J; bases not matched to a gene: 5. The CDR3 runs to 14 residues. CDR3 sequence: CASSTGTGGFEQYV. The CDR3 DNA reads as TGTGCCAGCAGTACCGGGACAGGGGGCTTCGAGCAGTACGTC.

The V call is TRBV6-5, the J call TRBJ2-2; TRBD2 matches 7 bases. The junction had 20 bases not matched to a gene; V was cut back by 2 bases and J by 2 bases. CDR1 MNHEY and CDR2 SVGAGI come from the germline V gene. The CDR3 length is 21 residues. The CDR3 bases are TGTGCCAGCAGTTACCCTAAAATTAGACTAGTGGGGGGGTTAAACACCGGGGAGCTGTTTTTT. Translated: CASSYPKIRLVGGLNTGELFF.

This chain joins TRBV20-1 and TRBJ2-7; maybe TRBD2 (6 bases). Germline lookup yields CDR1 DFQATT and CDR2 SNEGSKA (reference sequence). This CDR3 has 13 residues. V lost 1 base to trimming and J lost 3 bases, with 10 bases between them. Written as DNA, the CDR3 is TGCAGTGCTAGAGCCCCCGGGGGCTACGAGCAGTACTTC. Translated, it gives CSARAPGGYEQYF.

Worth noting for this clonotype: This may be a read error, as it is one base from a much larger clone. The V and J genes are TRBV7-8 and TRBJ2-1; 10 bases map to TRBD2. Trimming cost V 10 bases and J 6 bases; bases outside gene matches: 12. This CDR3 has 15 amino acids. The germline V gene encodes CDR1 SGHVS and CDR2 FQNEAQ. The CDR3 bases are TGTGCCAACAGTTTTACTAGCGGGGCAATCAATGAGCAGTTCTTC. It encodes CANSFTSGAINEQFF.

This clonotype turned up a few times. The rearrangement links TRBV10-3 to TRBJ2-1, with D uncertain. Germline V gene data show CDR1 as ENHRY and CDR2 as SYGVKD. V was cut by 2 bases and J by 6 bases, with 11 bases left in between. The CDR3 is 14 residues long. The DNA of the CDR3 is TGTGCCATCAGTGAGCCTGTCCGAGGCAATGAGCAGTTCTTC. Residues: CAISEPVRGNEQFF.

The CDR3 DNA sequence: TGTGCCCATGGGGCTTCCTACGAGCAGTACTTC. It specifies CAHGASYEQYF. J is TRBJ2-7 and V is TRBV28; D possibly corresponds to TRBD1 (5 bases). Trimming stripped 11 bases from V and 1 base from J, with 9 bases between. In germline, CDR1 is MDHEN, CDR2 SYDVKM. CDR3 length equals 11 residues.

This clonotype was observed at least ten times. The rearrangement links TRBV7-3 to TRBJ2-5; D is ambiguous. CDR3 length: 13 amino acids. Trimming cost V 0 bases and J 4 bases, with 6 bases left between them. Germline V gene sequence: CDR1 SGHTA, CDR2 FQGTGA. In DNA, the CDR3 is TGTGCCAGCAGCTTAACCGGACCAGAGACCCAGTACTTC. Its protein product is CASSLTGPETQYF.

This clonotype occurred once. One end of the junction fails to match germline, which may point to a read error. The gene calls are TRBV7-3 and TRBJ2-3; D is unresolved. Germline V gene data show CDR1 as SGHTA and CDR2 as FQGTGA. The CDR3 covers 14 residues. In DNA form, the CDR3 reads TGTACCAGCAGCTTAAAGGTTAGCACAGATACGCAGTATTTT. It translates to CTSSLKVSTDTQYF.

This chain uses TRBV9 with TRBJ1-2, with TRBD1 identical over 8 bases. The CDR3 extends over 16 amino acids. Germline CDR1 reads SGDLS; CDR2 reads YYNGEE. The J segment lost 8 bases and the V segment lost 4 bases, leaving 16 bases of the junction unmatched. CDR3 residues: CASSPLSDRATGGYTF. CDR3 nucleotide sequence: TGTGCCAGCAGCCCCCTCTCGGACAGGGCTACCGGCGGCTACACCTTC.